One and the same sample provided the 10 T cell receptor beta chains below, sequenced in a study of cytomegalovirus exposure and HLA in healthy donors. Both 60 Vbeta primers and 13 Jbeta primers went into the PCR. Repertoires were generated with immunoSEQ multiplex PCR, while TCRdb's copy carries only in-frame clones and drops some. This sample has 110,000 to 150,000 clones, with about four fifths found just once. Source material: PBMCs. The source of these receptors is a male donor in good health and CMV-seropositive.

The V gene is TRBV6-5, the J gene TRBJ2-3; D gene unclear. The V end was cut by 2 bases, the J end by 4 bases, with 13 bases between. The CDR3 sequence is 15 residues long. Germline lookup yields CDR1 MNHEY and CDR2 SVGAGI. Here the CDR3 DNA reads TGTGCCAGCAGTTACAGAAGAGCCATCGCAGATACGCAGTATTTT. This gives the protein CASSYRRAIADTQYF.

The J gene is TRBJ2-2, the V gene TRBV19; 8 bases match TRBD2. Germline V gene data show CDR1 as LNHDA and CDR2 as SQIVND (reference sequence). The CDR3 is made up of 17 amino acids. V shed 1 base, J shed 5 bases, and the junction held 9 bases outside the gene matches. The CDR3 region has the DNA TGTGCCAGTAGTATAGGTAGTGCGGGGGGTCCGACCGGGGAGCTGTTTTTT. It yields the protein CASSIGSAGGPTGELFF.

The genes are TRBV19 and TRBJ1-2; D is perhaps TRBD1 (5 bases). V dropped 9 bases and J dropped 0 bases, with 17 bases sitting between them. The germline V gene has CDR1 LNHDA and CDR2 SQIVND (reference sequence). The CDR3 has 15 amino acids. CDR3 nucleotides: TGTGCCAGCAGGGCGACGCCGCACCCTAACTATGGCTACACCTTC. Its protein is CASRATPHPNYGYTF. Based on the CDR3 plus reference TRBV19 and TRBJ1-2, the full variable domain is DGGITQSPKYLFRKEGQNVTLSCEQNLNHDAMYWYRQDPGQGLRLIYYSQIVNDFQKGDIAEGYSVSREKKESFPLTVTSAQKNPTAFYLCASRATPHPNYGYTFGSGTRLTVV.

This clone was picked up a small number of times. V is TRBV2 and J is TRBJ1-4; TRBD1 aligns across 10 bases. V lost 7 bases, J lost 7 bases, and 6 bases stayed unmatched. Germline assignment: CDR1 SNHLY and CDR2 FYNNEI. This CDR3 spans 14 amino acids. DNA for the CDR3: TGTGCCAGCAAAAGACAGGGGGCTCTTGAAAAACTGTTTTTT. It translates to CASKRQGALEKLFF.

The chain employs TRBV29-1 and TRBJ2-3; 8 positions match TRBD1. V shed 2 bases, J shed 5 bases, and the junction held 9 bases outside the gene matches. This CDR3 is built from 15 residues. From germline, CDR1 is SQVTM and CDR2 ANQGSEA. Here the CDR3 reads CSVESGAGGIDTQYF. CDR3 in DNA: TGCAGCGTTGAATCCGGCGCAGGGGGCATAGATACGCAGTATTTT.

J is TRBJ2-7 and V is TRBV4-2; TRBD1 matches at 12 bases. Trimming removed 4 bases from V and 0 bases from J; junction bases left unmatched: 10. The CDR3 is 18 residues long. CDR1 and CDR2 from the germline V gene are LGHNA and YNFKEQ. The CDR3 sequence: CASSPGQGALSISYEQYF. CDR3 sequence (DNA): TGTGCCAGCAGCCCGGGACAGGGGGCCTTATCAATCTCCTACGAGCAGTACTTC.

This rearrangement joins TRBV28 to TRBJ1-1; 7 bases are a match to TRBD1. The V and J ends lost 8 bases and 2 bases, in that order; junction bases with no gene match: 11. This CDR3 region has 15 residues. CDR1 and CDR2 from the germline V gene are MDHEN and SYDVKM. CDR3 sequence reads: CASVRLRTGNTEAFF. DNA of the CDR3: TGTGCCAGCGTCAGGTTAAGGACAGGCAACACTGAAGCTTTCTTT.

V is TRBV4-3 and J is TRBJ2-5; 9 positions match TRBD1. With V trimmed by 4 bases and J by 5 bases, 2 bases remained unmatched. Germline-derived CDR1 and CDR2 are LGHNA and YSLEER. The CDR3 consists of 13 residues. CDR3 amino acids: CASSPDRGETQYF. The CDR3 DNA reads as TGCGCCAGCAGCCCGGACAGGGGTGAGACCCAGTACTTC.

The CDR3 is CASSQEGGPSANIQYF. In DNA form, the CDR3 reads TGTGCCAGCAGCCAAGAAGGGGGACCGTCCGCGAACATTCAGTACTTC. The chain has TRBV4-2 and TRBJ2-4; the D gene is possibly TRBD1 (6 bases). Looked up from germline, CDR1 is LGHNA and CDR2 is YNFKEQ. V was shortened by 0 bases and J by 7 bases, with 16 bases between the two germline ends. This CDR3 comprises 16 residues.

The rearrangement joins TRBV2 to TRBJ1-4, with D tentatively TRBD1 (5 bases). Germline V gene data show CDR1 as SNHLY and CDR2 as FYNNEI. The CDR3 has 15 residues. Trimming left V 8 bases short and J 5 bases short, with 18 bases between. Here the CDR3 reads CASGMTVYSNEKLFF. The DNA of the CDR3 is TGTGCCAGCGGGATGACAGTCTATTCCAATGAAAAACTGTTTTTT.